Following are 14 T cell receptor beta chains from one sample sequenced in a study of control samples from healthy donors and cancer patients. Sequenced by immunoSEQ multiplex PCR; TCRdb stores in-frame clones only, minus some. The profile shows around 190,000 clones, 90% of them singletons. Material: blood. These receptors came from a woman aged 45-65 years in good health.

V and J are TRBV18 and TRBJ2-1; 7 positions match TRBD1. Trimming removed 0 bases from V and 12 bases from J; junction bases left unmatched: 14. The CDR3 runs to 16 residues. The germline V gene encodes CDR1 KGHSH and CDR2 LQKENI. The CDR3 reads CASSPPGTGTESGQFF. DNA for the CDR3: TGTGCCAGCTCACCACCGGGAACCGGGACAGAAAGCGGGCAGTTCTTC.

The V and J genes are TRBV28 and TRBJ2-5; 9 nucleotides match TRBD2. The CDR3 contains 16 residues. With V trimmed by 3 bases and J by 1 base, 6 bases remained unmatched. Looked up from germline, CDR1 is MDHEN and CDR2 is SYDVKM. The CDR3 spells CASSFSGSDLQETQYF. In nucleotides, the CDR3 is TGTGCCAGCAGTTTTAGCGGGAGCGACCTCCAAGAGACCCAGTACTTC.

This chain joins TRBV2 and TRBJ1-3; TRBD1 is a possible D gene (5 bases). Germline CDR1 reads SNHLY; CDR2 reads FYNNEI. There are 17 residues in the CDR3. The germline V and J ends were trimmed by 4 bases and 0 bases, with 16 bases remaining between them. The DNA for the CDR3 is TGTGCCAGCAGTGCTTACTCGAGGGGCCTCTCTGGAAACACCATATATTTT. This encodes CASSAYSRGLSGNTIYF.

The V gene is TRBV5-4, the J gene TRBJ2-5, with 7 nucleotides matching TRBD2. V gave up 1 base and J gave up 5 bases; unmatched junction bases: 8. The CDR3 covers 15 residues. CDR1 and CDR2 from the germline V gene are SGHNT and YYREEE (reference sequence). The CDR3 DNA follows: TGTGCCAGCAGCTTGACTAGCGCTCGGGGGGAGACCCAGTACTTC. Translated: CASSLTSARGETQYF.

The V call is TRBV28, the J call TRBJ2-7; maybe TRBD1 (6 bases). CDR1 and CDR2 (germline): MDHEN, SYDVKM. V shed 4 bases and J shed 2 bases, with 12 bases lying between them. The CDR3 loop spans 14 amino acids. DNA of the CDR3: TGTGCCAGCAGTTCCGGGACAACCCCCTACGAGCAGTACTTC. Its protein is CASSSGTTPYEQYF.

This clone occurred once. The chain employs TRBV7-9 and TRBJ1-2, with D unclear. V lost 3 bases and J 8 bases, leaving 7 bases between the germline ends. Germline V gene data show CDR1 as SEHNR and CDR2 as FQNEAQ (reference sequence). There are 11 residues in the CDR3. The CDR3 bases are TGTGCCAGCAGCTTGAAGCGCGGCTACACCTTC. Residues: CASSLKRGYTF.

CDR3 nucleotide sequence: TGTGCCAGCAGCTTGGCGGGGACAGCAGGGTCCTACGAGCAGTACTTC. Protein: CASSLAGTAGSYEQYF. V is TRBV5-4 and J is TRBJ2-7, with 7 bases fitting TRBD1. V lost 0 bases to trimming and J lost 1 base; unmatched junction nucleotides: 7. Germline-derived CDR1 and CDR2 are SGHNT and YYREEE (reference sequence). The CDR3 loop spans 16 amino acids.

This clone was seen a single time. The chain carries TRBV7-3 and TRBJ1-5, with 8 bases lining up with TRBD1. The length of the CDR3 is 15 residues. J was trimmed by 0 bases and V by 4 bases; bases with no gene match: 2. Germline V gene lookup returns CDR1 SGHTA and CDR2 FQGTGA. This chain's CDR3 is CASSSGQGSNQPQHF. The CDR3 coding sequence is TGTGCCAGCAGCTCCGGACAGGGTAGCAATCAGCCCCAGCATTTT. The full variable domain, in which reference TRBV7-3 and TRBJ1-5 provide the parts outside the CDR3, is GAGVSQTPSNKVTEKGKYVELRCDPISGHTALYWYRQSLGQGPEFLIYFQGTGAADDSGLPNDRFFAVRPEGSVSTLKIQRTERGDSAVYLCASSSGQGSNQPQHFGDGTRLSIL.

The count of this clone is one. The DNA for the CDR3 is TGTGCCAGCAGATCCGACCTAGCGGTAGCCAAAAACATTCAGTACTTC. Amino acids: CASRSDLAVAKNIQYF. The V gene is TRBV6-6, the J gene TRBJ2-4; the match to TRBD2 covers 7 bases. The CDR3 is made up of 16 amino acids. Unmatched junction bases numbered 8, after V lost 6 bases and J lost 0 bases. Looked up from germline, CDR1 is MNHNY and CDR2 is SVGAGI (reference sequence).

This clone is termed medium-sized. CDR3 region: CASSYSAGGAGSEQFF. CDR3 coding DNA: TGTGCCAGCAGTTACTCCGCAGGGGGCGCTGGTAGTGAGCAGTTCTTC. This chain links TRBV6-2 or TRBV6-3 with TRBJ2-1; 8 bases are shared with TRBD1. The junction had 10 bases not matched to a gene; V was cut back by 0 bases and J by 9 bases. The CDR3 has 16 residues. The germline V gene has CDR1 MNHEY and CDR2 SVGEGT.

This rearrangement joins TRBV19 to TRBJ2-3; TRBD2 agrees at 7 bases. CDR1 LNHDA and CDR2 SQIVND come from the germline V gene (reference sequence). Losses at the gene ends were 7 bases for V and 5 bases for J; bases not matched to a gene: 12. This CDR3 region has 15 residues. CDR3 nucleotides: TGTGCCAGTATAGGTGTGAGGGAGGGCCAAGATACGCAGTATTTT. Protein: CASIGVREGQDTQYF. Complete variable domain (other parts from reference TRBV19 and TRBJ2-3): DGGITQSPKYLFRKEGQNVTLSCEQNLNHDAMYWYRQDPGQGLRLIYYSQIVNDFQKGDIAEGYSVSREKKESFPLTVTSAQKNPTAFYLCASIGVREGQDTQYFGPGTRLTVL.

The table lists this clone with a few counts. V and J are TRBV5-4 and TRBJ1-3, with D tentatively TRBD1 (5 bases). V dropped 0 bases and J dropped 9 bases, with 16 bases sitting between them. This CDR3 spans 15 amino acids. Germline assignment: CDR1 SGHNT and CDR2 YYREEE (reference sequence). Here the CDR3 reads CASSLDRGLRGTIYF. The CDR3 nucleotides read TGTGCCAGCAGCTTGGATCGGGGTCTAAGGGGCACCATATATTTT.

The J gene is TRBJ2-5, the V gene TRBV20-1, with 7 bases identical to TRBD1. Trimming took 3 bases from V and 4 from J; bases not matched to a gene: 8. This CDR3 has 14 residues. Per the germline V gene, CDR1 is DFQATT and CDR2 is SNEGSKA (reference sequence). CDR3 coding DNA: TGCAGTGCTAGTAGGCAGGGGGAACGAGAGACCCAGTACTTC. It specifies CSASRQGERETQYF.

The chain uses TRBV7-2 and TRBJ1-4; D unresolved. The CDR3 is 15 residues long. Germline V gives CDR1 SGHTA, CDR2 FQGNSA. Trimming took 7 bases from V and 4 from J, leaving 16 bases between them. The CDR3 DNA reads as TGTGCCAGCACCCAAAACACCGGAATTAATGAAAAACTGTTTTTT. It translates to CASTQNTGINEKLFF. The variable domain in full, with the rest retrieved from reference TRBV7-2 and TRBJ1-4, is GAGVSQSPSNKVTEKGKDVELRCDPISGHTALYWYRQSLGQGLEFLIYFQGNSAPDKSGLPSDRFSAERTGGSVSTLTIQRTQQEDSAVYLCASTQNTGINEKLFFGSGTQLSVL.